The clone carrying this T cell receptor (beta chain) was detected ten times or more. The observed sequence ends 3 residues before the CDR3 terminus, with the missing tail filled in from the germline J gene. The data derive from a study of T cell clonality in common variable immunodeficiency. Control and CVID samples contributed equal amounts of genomic DNA. Only in-frame clones appear in the TCRdb table, and some are missing; sequencing was by immunoSEQ multiplex PCR. This sample shows approximately 50,000 clones and no singletons; around 0.8% rests with the ten largest. The CDR3 contains 15 residues. Trimming took off 0 bases at V and 0 bases at J, with 6 bases between the two ends. Per germline, CDR1 SGHTS and CDR2 YDEGEE. Both groups were predominantly of Caucasian heritage.

The sequence derives from a person aged 18 to 70 in good health. This chain uses TRBV5-8 with TRBJ2-2, with a possible D match to TRBD1 (6 bases). Source material: peripheral blood mononuclear cells. The CDR3 bases that were read are TGTGCCAGCAGCTTGGGGACAGCGAACACCGGGGAG. It specifies CASSLGTANTGE. The full-length CDR3 reads as CASSLGTANTGELFF.